The 25 T cell receptor delta chains given below trace back to one sample, sequenced in a study of gamma-delta chains in newborns, infants, children. TCRdb fed the reads to CATT. This sample has around 1,300 delta-chain clones, with around 0.98% found just once. Input material: blood. The receptors were sampled from a child in good health.

This clone was observed a handful of times. The chain links TRDV2 to TRDJ3; 9 nucleotides agree with TRDD3. V was pared by 0 bases and J by 0 bases, with 5 bases of the junction left unmatched. The CDR3 is 19 residues long. The germline V gene encodes CDR1 GEAIGNYY and CDR2 EKD. This chain's CDR3 is CACDTVLGEHSWDTRQMFF. CDR3 bases: TGTGCCTGTGACACCGTACTGGGGGAGCACTCCTGGGACACCCGACAGATGTTTTTC.

Turning to this clone: Since a far larger clone is one base different, this is likely a read error. This same CDR3 is encoded by further DNA sequences in the sample. The rearrangement links TRDV2 to TRDJ1; D is perhaps TRDD3 (5 bases). With 0 bases removed from V and 0 bases from J, the gap between germline ends came to 10 bases. The germline CDR1 and CDR2 sequences are GEAIGNYY and EKD. The CDR3 loop spans 15 amino acids. The CDR3 reads CACDTLGENTDKLIF. CDR3 nucleotides: TGTGCCTGTGACACCCTTGGGGAGAACACCGATAAACTCATCTTT.

This clone showed up just a few times. This may be a read error: a much more frequent sequence differs by one nucleotide. The chain links TRDV2 to TRDJ3; TRDD3 aligns across 13 bases. Per the germline V gene, CDR1 is GEAIGNYY and CDR2 is EKD. The CDR3 runs 20 residues. The chain's CDR3 is CARDTGGYAVSSWDTRQMFF. Here the CDR3 DNA reads TGTGCCCGTGACACTGGGGGATACGCAGTTAGCTCCTGGGACACCCGACAGATGTTTTTC.

This clone was found a few times. This could be a read error, since a much larger clone is one nucleotide away. This sample includes further DNA sequences coding for the same CDR3. The chain links TRDV1 to TRDJ1; no firm D call. Looked up from germline, CDR1 is TSWWSYY and CDR2 is QGS. Trimming cost V 2 bases and J 0 bases, with 10 bases left between them. CDR3 length: 15 amino acids. The CDR3 coding sequence is TGTGCTCTTGGGGAATTGAGGAAGCACACCGATAAACTCATCTTT. This gives the protein CALGELRKHTDKLIF.

On this clone: Being one base from a much bigger clone, this may be a read error. The chain recombines TRDV2 with TRDJ1; 7 bases map to TRDD3. CDR1 is GEAIGNYY and CDR2 is EKD in the germline V gene. The CDR3 length is 14 residues. DNA for the CDR3: TGTGCCCGTGACGTTCTGGGGGACACCGATAAACTCATCTTT. Protein product: CARDVLGDTDKLIF.

Comments on this clone: This DNA translates differently at residue 5 from the TCRdb protein, which is that of a much larger clone; a read error is likely, and the protein shown is the DNA's own translation. The chain has TRDV2 and TRDJ1; tentative D call: TRDD2 (6 bases). Germline-derived CDR1 and CDR2 are GEAIGNYY and EKD. Trimming stripped 2 bases from V and 1 base from J, with 25 bases between. CDR3 length: 19 residues. This chain's CDR3 is CACDMILRARGIVTDKLIF. The CDR3 nucleotides read TGTGCCTGTGACATGATCCTACGCGCGAGGGGTATTGTCACCGATAAACTCATCTTT.

In this sample, this clone turned up a few times. Only one base separates this from a far larger clonotype, so it likely reflects a read error. The rearrangement joins TRDV2 to TRDJ1, with 10 bases identical to TRDD3. The CDR3 length is 19 residues. Germline V gene sequence: CDR1 GEAIGNYY, CDR2 EKD. V trimming: 5 bases; J trimming: 0 bases; junction bases outside the gene matches: 17. CDR3 DNA: TGTGCCTGTGGCACTCTCCCTACCCTGGGGGATATATACACCGATAAACTCATCTTT. Protein sequence: CACGTLPTLGDIYTDKLIF.

This clone has a handful of counts. The sample contains more than one DNA sequence encoding this CDR3. The chain joins TRDV2 to TRDJ3; 8 bases line up with TRDD3. The V gene end was trimmed by 2 bases and the J gene end by 0 bases; junction bases not matched to a gene: 2. The germline V gene has CDR1 GEAIGNYY and CDR2 EKD. The CDR3 is 17 residues long. The DNA of the CDR3 is TGTGCCTGTGACAATACTGGGGGCTCCTGGGACACCCGACAGATGTTTTTC. Amino acids: CACDNTGGSWDTRQMFF.

As concerns this clone: A much larger clone lies a single base off, so this may be a read error. This chain uses TRDV1 with TRDJ1, with 7 bases that match TRDD3. After removal of 5 bases from V and 0 bases from J, the junction contained 21 bases not matched to a gene. Germline values: CDR1 TSWWSYY, CDR2 QGS. The CDR3 covers 20 residues. The CDR3: CALGRRIHWGLRGYTDKLIF. Here the CDR3 DNA reads TGTGCTCTTGGGAGAAGGATCCACTGGGGACTACGGGGGTACACCGATAAACTCATCTTT.

This clone was seen a few times. A much more abundant neighbour one base away suggests this may be a read error. The rearrangement joins TRDV2 to TRDJ1, with D unresolved. This CDR3 is 16 amino acids long. In germline, CDR1 is GEAIGNYY, CDR2 EKD. The CDR3 DNA reads TGCGCCTGTGACACGATAGGGGTTACGAACACCGATAAACTCATCTTT. It yields the protein CACDTIGVTNTDKLIF.

As to this clone: One end of the junction is discordant with germline, which a read error may explain. Within the sample, other DNA sequences also encode this same CDR3. The chain couples TRDV1 to TRDJ1; D is perhaps TRDD3 (5 bases). This CDR3 region has 15 residues. From germline, CDR1 is TSWWSYY and CDR2 QGS. The CDR3: CALGELSCTGDKLIF. CDR3 DNA: TGCGCTCTTGGGGAACTTTCGTGTACTGGCGATAAACTCATCTTT.

This clone was recorded a few times. With a far larger clone one base away, a read error is the likely cause. The chain combines TRDV2 with TRDJ3, with D possibly being TRDD3 (6 bases). Germline V lookup: CDR1 GEAIGNYY, CDR2 EKD. CDR3 length equals 17 residues. The CDR3 nucleotides are TGTGCCTGTGACGCTTCTGGGGTAGGTTGGGGCACCCGACAGATGTTTTTC. Amino acid sequence: CACDASGVGWGTRQMFF.

The chain carries TRDV2 and TRDJ1; TRDD3 aligns across 7 bases. This CDR3 is built from 13 residues. Germline CDR1 is GEAIGNYY and CDR2 is EKD. V shed 2 bases, J shed 2 bases, and the junction held 1 base outside the gene matches. The CDR3 loop reads CACDKLGTDKLIF. The CDR3 nucleotides read TGTGCCTGTGACAAACTGGGGACCGATAAACTCATCTTT.

A note on this clone: One end of the junction does not line up with germline, which may come from a read error. V is TRDV2 and J is TRDJ3, with TRDD3 identical over 8 bases. CDR1 is GEAIGNYY, CDR2 EKD, per germline. The CDR3 is 18 amino acids. Here the CDR3 reads CACDTVLGGSWDARQMFF. The DNA for the CDR3 is TGTGCCTGTGATACCGTTCTTGGGGGATCCTGGGACGCCCGACAGATGTTTTTC.

This clone was seen more than once but under ten times. A far larger clone is only one base removed, so a read error is likely. V and J are TRDV2 and TRDJ1, with 7 bases that match TRDD3. After removal of 1 base from V and 1 base from J, the junction contained 11 bases not matched to a gene. This CDR3 is built from 17 residues. Looked up from germline, CDR1 is GEAIGNYY and CDR2 is EKD. The CDR3 DNA reads TGTGCCTGTGACACTATCACTGGGGATCGTTTCACCGATAAACTCATCTTT. Its protein product is CACDTITGDRFTDKLIF.

This clone has only a few counts. This likely stems from a read error, as it lies one base from a far larger clone. V is TRDV2 and J is TRDJ1; 11 bases are a match to TRDD3. This CDR3 is built from 16 residues. The V segment lost 3 bases and the J segment 2 bases; nucleotides outside the gene matches: 7. CDR1 and CDR2 from the germline V gene are GEAIGNYY and EKD. The CDR3 protein is CACDGLGDTGTDKLIF. The CDR3 nucleotides are TGTGCCTGTGACGGGCTGGGGGATACTGGGACCGATAAACTCATCTTT.

Concerning this clone itself: The likely explanation is a read error, given a far larger clone one base away. This chain connects TRDV2 to TRDJ1; 9 bases fit TRDD3. The CDR3 length is 18 residues. Germline V lookup: CDR1 GEAIGNYY, CDR2 EKD. J gave up 1 base and V 1 base, and 12 bases lay outside the gene matches. The CDR3 DNA reads as TGTGCCTGTGACACAATAAGGGGATACGCCGAGTGCACCGATAAACTCATCTTT. This gives the protein CACDTIRGYAECTDKLIF.

This clone has only a few counts. A read error is likely here: a far larger clone is one base away. Other DNA sequences from this sample encode an identical CDR3 as well. The V gene is TRDV2, the J gene TRDJ1, with 8 bases matching TRDD3. The germline V gene has CDR1 GEAIGNYY and CDR2 EKD. This CDR3 is built from 15 residues. The CDR3 sequence is CACDTLGENTDKLIF. CDR3 bases: TGCGCCTGTGACACCCTGGGGGAGAACACCGATAAACTCATCTTT.

The sample holds a few counts of this clone. This rearrangement joins TRDV2 to TRDJ1; TRDD3 aligns across 7 bases. The CDR3 is 20 residues long. The germline V gene has CDR1 GEAIGNYY and CDR2 EKD. V lost 4 bases, J lost 1 base, and 23 bases stayed unmatched. The CDR3 sequence is CACDYITGEYLVGVTDKLIF. The CDR3 DNA reads as TGTGCCTGTGATTACATTACTGGGGAATACTTAGTCGGTGTCACCGATAAACTCATCTTT.

This clone was detected a few times. A read error is likely here: a far larger clone is one base away. This CDR3 is also generated by other DNA sequences in the sample. The chain recombines TRDV2 with TRDJ1; 11 bases fit TRDD3. From germline, CDR1 is GEAIGNYY and CDR2 EKD. The CDR3 loop spans 20 amino acids. In DNA form, the CDR3 reads TGTGCCTGTGACACCGTACTTAGTTTGGGGGATACGCGTACCACCGATAAACTCATCTTC. As protein: CACDTVLSLGDTRTTDKLIF.

This clone is categorized as large. Other DNA sequences within the sample encode an identical CDR3. The chain carries TRDV2 and TRDJ3, with D possibly matching TRDD2 (5 bases). In germline, CDR1 is GEAIGNYY, CDR2 EKD. With 7 bases removed from V and 2 bases from J, the gap between germline ends came to 17 bases. There are 17 residues in the CDR3. CDR3 region: CACFPLLGAWDTRQMFF. The CDR3 DNA reads as TGTGCCTGCTTTCCTCTTCTTGGTGCCTGGGACACCCGACAGATGTTTTTC.

This clone was seen a handful of times. This likely came from a read error, as a far larger clone is one base away. This chain joins TRDV2 and TRDJ3; 8 bases match TRDD3. The CDR3 loop spans 21 amino acids. Germline V CDR1 and CDR2: GEAIGNYY, EKD. J lost 0 bases, V lost 0 bases, and 12 bases had no gene match. CDR3 amino acids: CACDTVLVWDTSSWDTRQMFF. For the CDR3, the DNA is TGTGCCTGTGACACCGTACTTGTGTGGGATACGAGCTCCTGGGACACCCGACAGATGTTTTTC.

This clone was seen a handful of times. A far larger clone is only one base removed, so a read error is likely. The rearrangement uses TRDV2 and TRDJ1; 7 bases agree with TRDD3. Trimming at V came to 1 base and at J to 1 base, leaving 11 bases not matched to a gene. This CDR3 region has 17 residues. Germline values: CDR1 GEAIGNYY, CDR2 EKD. The CDR3 sequence is CACDTPTGDRFTDKLIF. CDR3 DNA: TGTGCCTGTGACACTCCCACTGGGGATCGTTTCACCGATAAACTCATCTTT.

The sample holds a few counts of this clone. TCRdb attributes to this sequence the protein of a much larger clone, which differs from the DNA translation at residue 13; a read error is likely, and the protein displayed is translated from the DNA. The V gene is TRDV2, the J gene TRDJ2; 7 bases fit TRDD3. V dropped 2 bases and J dropped 7; count of bases not matched to a gene: 21. Germline CDR1 and CDR2: GEAIGNYY and EKD. The CDR3 spans 19 residues. Written as DNA, the CDR3 is TGTGCCTGTGACATCCTCGGGGGATTTGGAGGTGGTTTAGGAGCACAACTCTTCTTT. It encodes CACDILGGFGGGLGAQLFF.

A word on this clone: TCRdb has a much larger clone's protein, which differs at residue 10 from the translation of this DNA, likely because of a read error; what is shown is the protein translated from the DNA. The genes are TRDV2 and TRDJ1, with TRDD3 as a possible D gene (5 bases). The V end lost 2 bases, the J end lost 3 bases, and 15 bases lay between the germline ends. Germline CDR1 and CDR2: GEAIGNYY and EKD. This CDR3 has 15 residues. CDR3 residues: CACDILGAHADKLIF. The DNA for the CDR3 is TGTGCCTGTGACATCCTTGGGGCCCACGCCGATAAACTCATCTTT.